A selection of T cell receptor beta chains follows, all from one sample in a study of shared clonotypes between healthy human individuals. This table comes from immunoSEQ multiplex PCR, and its TCRdb copy is limited to in-frame clones, with some not included. The top ten hold more than 0.35% of the sample, which has about 2.4 million clones, 93% seen once. Source material: naive CD4+ T cells from PBMCs. Receptors were obtained from a man aged 18 to 29 in good health. Some clones in this sample may be carry-over from other donors' samples. CDR3s include the opening cysteine and the closing phenylalanine or tryptophan. D genes are given only for firm matches. Where a row states a size, it is once, few, many or the class of an expanded clone; other rows omit it.

>TRBJ1-3|.|TRBV11-2|TRBD1
TGTGCCAGCAGCTTGACAGGGGACTCTGGAAACACCATATATTTT
CASSLTGDSGNTIYF
>TRBJ2-3|.|TRBV7-2|.
TGTGCCAGCAGCTTACAGGAGGGGGCAGGCACAGATACGCAGTATTTT
CASSLQEGAGTDTQYF
>TRBJ1-1|few|TRBV5-1|.
TGCGCCAGCAGCCCCAGGCAGAACACTGAAGCTTTCTTT
CASSPRQNTEAFF
>TRBJ2-7|.|TRBV18|TRBD1
TGTGCCAGCTCACCCGGGACAGGGGGCCGGTACGAGCAGTACTTC
CASSPGTGGRYEQYF
>TRBJ2-1|once|TRBV28|TRBD1
TGTGCCAGCAGTCCCCCCCCGCGGACAGGGCGGAATGAGCAGTTCTTC
CASSPPPRTGRNEQFF
>TRBJ1-1|.|TRBV18|.
TGTGCCAGCTCACCCGAACAGAGAACTGGGAACACTGAAGCTTTCTTT
CASSPEQRTGNTEAFF
>TRBJ1-1|.|TRBV6-6|TRBD1
TGTGCCAGCAGTTTTCAACAGGGGGAAGCTTTCTTT
CASSFQQGEAFF
>TRBJ1-2|.|TRBV15|.
TGTGCCACCAGCAGAGATTGGCGGCGTAACTATGGCTACACCTTC
CATSRDWRRNYGYTF
>TRBJ2-7|few|TRBV2|.
TGTGCCAGCACCTCAAGGGTCCTGTGGGAGCAGTACTTC
CASTSRVLWEQYF
>TRBJ2-7|.|TRBV28|.
TGTGCCAGCAGTTCCACCCCCACAGCCTACGAGCAGTACTTC
CASSSTPTAYEQYF
>TRBJ1-1|.|TRBV27|.
TGTGCCAGCAGTTTCGTCGGTCGCACTGAAGCTTTCTTT
CASSFVGRTEAFF
>TRBJ2-7|.|TRBV6-5|.
TGTGCCAGCAGTTCCCCCGGGACGGTAGGGAAGCAGTACTTC
CASSSPGTVGKQYF
>TRBJ1-5|.|TRBV19|.
TGTGCCAGTAGAGGGAATGGAGGGGCTCAGCCCCAGCATTTT
CASRGNGGAQPQHF
>TRBJ2-3|.|TRBV15|.
TGTGCCACCAGCAGGGGCCAGGGATTCACAGATACGCAGTATTTT
CATSRGQGFTDTQYF
>TRBJ1-1|.|TRBV6-5|.
TGTGCCAGCAGTCAACAGACTGGACGAGCTTTCTTT
CASSQQTGRAFF
>TRBJ1-5|.|TRBV5-6|.
TGTGCCAGCAGCACTCTGAGGGAGGGGAATCAGCCCCAGCATTTT
CASSTLREGNQPQHF
>TRBJ1-2|.|TRBV28|.
TGTGCCAGCTTCTCGGCTAACTATGGCTACACCTTC
CASFSANYGYTF
>TRBJ2-5|.|TRBV27|.
TGTGCCAGCAGTTTGCAGGGGTCGAGGGAGACCCAGTACTTC
CASSLQGSRETQYF
>TRBJ2-5|.|TRBV5-1|TRBD1
TGCGCCAGCAGCGTGGGACAGGGGGGAGAGACCCAGTACTTC
CASSVGQGGETQYF
>TRBJ1-5|.|TRBV7-8|TRBD1
TGTGCCAGCAGCTTCCGGGACAGGGTGTGGGGTCAGCCCCAGCATTTT
CASSFRDRVWGQPQHF
>TRBJ2-1|.|TRBV5-1|TRBD2
TGCGCCAGCCGACTAGCGGGAGATTACAATGAGCAGTTCTTC
CASRLAGDYNEQFF
>TRBJ2-1|.|TRBV5-1|TRBD1
TGCGCCAGCAGCCCTTTACCGACAGGGCCCATCGATGAGCAGTTCTTC
CASSPLPTGPIDEQFF
>TRBJ2-3|.|TRBV29-1|.
TGCAGCGTTGTGGCTCCCAGAATCAGCACAGATACGCAGTATTTT
CSVVAPRISTDTQYF
>TRBJ2-1|.|TRBV2|TRBD2
TGTGCCATCCCGACGACTAGCGGGAGTGTTAATGAGCAGTTCTTC
CAIPTTSGSVNEQFF
>TRBJ2-5|.|TRBV15|.
TGTGCCACCAGCAGAGATCTTCGGGGCTCCCAAGAGACCCAGTACTTC
CATSRDLRGSQETQYF
>TRBJ1-2|.|TRBV28|.
TGTGCCAGCAGTAACAGGGCTGGCTACACCTTC
CASSNRAGYTF
>TRBJ2-7|.|TRBV19|.
TGTGCCAGTAGTATTCACGAGGGGACCTACGAGCAGTACTTC
CASSIHEGTYEQYF
>TRBJ2-1|.|TRBV28|.
TGTGCCAGCAGACAACGGGGGAGACCCAACAATGAGCAGTTCTTC
CASRQRGRPNNEQFF
>TRBJ2-7|.|TRBV28|.
TGTGCCAGCAGCCGTCCCAACCACGAGCAGTACTTC
CASSRPNHEQYF
>TRBJ2-7|.|TRBV7-9|.
TGTGCCAGCAGCTTGACTGGAGACGAGCAGTACTTC
CASSLTGDEQYF
>TRBJ1-1|.|TRBV5-4|TRBD1
TGTGCCAGCAGCGGCCGGACAGGAAGAGTCACTGAAGCTTTCTTT
CASSGRTGRVTEAFF
>TRBJ1-1|.|TRBV30|TRBD1
TGTGCCTGGAGTGACCGGGACAGGGGGCCTTTGAACACTGAAGCTTTCTTT
CAWSDRDRGPLNTEAFF
>TRBJ1-2|.|TRBV6-1|.
TGTGCCAGCAGTGAAAAGGCTAACTATGGCTACACCTTC
CASSEKANYGYTF
>TRBJ1-4|.|TRBV30|TRBD1
TGTGCCTGGAGTCCCGGGACAGCTAATGAAAAACTGTTTTTT
CAWSPGTANEKLFF
>TRBJ2-1|.|TRBV28|.
TGTGCCAGCAGTCTCCAGGGGGAGCAGTTCTTC
CASSLQGEQFF
>TRBJ2-7|.|TRBV6-5|.
TGTGCCAGCAGCCCCCCGGCGGCCTACGAGCAGTACTTC
CASSPPAAYEQYF
>TRBJ1-5|.|TRBV10-2|.
TGCGCCAGCAGTGATGGCGGTCAGCCCCAGCATTTT
CASSDGGQPQHF